These 23 T cell receptor beta chains were all obtained from the same sample, sequenced in a study of blood T cells in healthy people across ages. A second PCR, run for about 6 to 12 cycles, used a sample-barcoded 5' primer plus a J-beta primer mix. Via MiXCR, TCRdb re-called the 5' RACE reads, giving one row per CDR3 protein. The sample lists approximately 850,000 distinct CDR3 sequences; 55% to 75% were seen once. Sequencing was done on a sample of blood. These receptors came from a young man in good health.

Remarks on this clonotype: A single base separates this from a much larger clone, so it may be a read error. The rearrangement links TRBV29-1 to TRBJ1-4; TRBD1 matches at 9 bases. The CDR3 spans 14 residues. The germline CDR1 and CDR2 sequences are SQVTM and ANQGSEA. The J segment lost 10 bases and the V segment lost 6 bases, leaving 12 bases of the junction unmatched. CDR3 sequence reads: CSVLTGGWRGKLFF. The CDR3 coding sequence is TGCAGCGTCCTTACAGGGGGCTGGCGTGGAAAACTGTTTTTT. The whole variable domain, remainder taken from reference TRBV29-1 and TRBJ1-4, is SAVISQKPSRDICQRGTSLTIQCQVDSQVTMMFWYRQQPGQSLTLIATANQGSEATYESGFVIDKFPISRPNLTFSTLTVSNMSPEDSSIYLCSVLTGGWRGKLFFGSGTQLSVL.

The chain joins TRBV7-2 to TRBJ2-3; D may be TRBD2 (5 bases). Trimming shortened V by 2 bases and J by 0 bases, and 15 bases separated the two germline ends. The CDR3 contains 17 residues. From germline, CDR1 is SGHTA and CDR2 FQGNSA. The CDR3 sequence: CASSLMWPGTSTDTQYF. The CDR3 coding sequence is TGTGCCAGCAGCTTAATGTGGCCGGGAACTAGCACAGATACGCAGTATTTT. The full variable domain, with the rest looked up from reference TRBV7-2 and TRBJ2-3, is GAGVSQSPSNKVTEKGKDVELRCDPISGHTALYWYRQSLGQGLEFLIYFQGNSAPDKSGLPSDRFSAERTGGSVSTLTIQRTQQEDSAVYLCASSLMWPGTSTDTQYFGPGTRLTVL.

This clonotype was seen a few times. V is TRBV15 and J is TRBJ1-1, with a possible D match to TRBD1 (6 bases). The CDR3 extends over 15 amino acids. Trimming cost V 0 bases and J 2 bases, with 10 bases left between them. Germline CDR1 reads LNHNV; CDR2 reads YYDKDF (reference sequence). CDR3 amino acids: CATSREGGINTEAFF. CDR3 in DNA: TGTGCCACCAGCAGAGAAGGGGGGATAAACACTGAAGCTTTCTTT.

This chain uses TRBV12-3 or TRBV12-4 with TRBJ2-3; 9 bases match TRBD2. The junction had 12 bases not matched to a gene; V was cut back by 6 bases and J by 5 bases. This CDR3 region has 16 residues. The CDR3 coding sequence is TGTGCCAGCAGGCCGGCTAGCGGGGTACTTAGAGATACGCAGTATTTT. This gives the protein CASRPASGVLRDTQYF.

This rearrangement joins TRBV7-2 to TRBJ2-7; D is perhaps TRBD2 (6 bases). Germline CDR1 and CDR2: SGHTA and FQGNSA. This CDR3 is built from 13 residues. Between the trimmed V and J ends, which lost 8 bases and 2 bases, there was a span of 13 bases. CDR3 sequence (DNA): TGTGCCAGCGGAGGCGGGATCACCTACGAGCAGTACTTC. Its protein is CASGGGITYEQYF. The full variable domain, completed using reference TRBV7-2 and TRBJ2-7, is GAGVSQSPSNKVTEKGKDVELRCDPISGHTALYWYRQSLGQGLEFLIYFQGNSAPDKSGLPSDRFSAERTGGSVSTLTIQRTQQEDSAVYLCASGGGITYEQYFGPGTRLTVT.

This rearrangement joins TRBV10-3 to TRBJ1-1; D gene uncertain. V was cut by 4 bases and J by 8 bases, with 14 bases left in between. The germline gives CDR1 ENHRY, CDR2 SYGVKD. This CDR3 has 13 residues. The CDR3 bases are TGTGCCATCAGTGCCCCCCGGGGAGCGGAAGCTTTCTTT. This encodes CAISAPRGAEAFF.

This clonotype has a handful of counts. Since a much larger clone is just one base distant, this may be a read error. The V call is TRBV20-1, the J call TRBJ1-5, with D perhaps TRBD1 (5 bases). CDR1 is DFQATT and CDR2 is SNEGSKA in the germline V gene (reference sequence). V dropped 0 bases and J dropped 6 bases, with 30 bases sitting between them. The CDR3 length is 20 residues. The DNA for the CDR3 is TGCAGTGCTAGAGATTCCGGGACTGCTGAGGCGGGGTTTCTGGGTCAGCCCCAGCATTTT. It codes for CSARDSGTAEAGFLGQPQHF.

The rearrangement joins TRBV12-3 or TRBV12-4 to TRBJ2-5; 14 bases fit TRBD2. This CDR3 is built from 14 residues. V lost 5 bases and J lost 13; bases outside the gene matches: 9. CDR3 residues: CASSPLGLAGVRYF. CDR3 nucleotide sequence: TGTGCCAGCAGTCCTTTGGGACTAGCGGGAGTTCGGTACTTC.

The chain links TRBV20-1 to TRBJ1-2; D remains unclear. Germline V gene lookup returns CDR1 DFQATT and CDR2 SNEGSKA (reference sequence). CDR3 length equals 11 residues. The V end was cut by 6 bases, the J end by 8 bases, with 13 bases between. DNA for the CDR3: TGCAGTGCCCATTACCCCCGCGGCTACACCTTC. Its translation: CSAHYPRGYTF.

The chain links TRBV7-9 to TRBJ2-7, with D perhaps TRBD1 (5 bases). This CDR3 has 14 residues. Germline CDR1 and CDR2: SEHNR and FQNEAQ (reference sequence). Trimming cost V 5 bases and J 2 bases, with 13 bases left between them. CDR3 coding DNA: TGTGCCAGCAGCCCACAGGCCCTCCCCTACGAGCAGTACTTC. Translating it yields CASSPQALPYEQYF. The full variable domain, its missing parts supplied by reference TRBV7-9 and TRBJ2-7, is DTGVSQNPRHKITKRGQNVTFRCDPISEHNRLYWYRQTLGQGPEFLTYFQNEAQLEKSRLLSDRFSAERPKGSFSTLEIQRTEQGDSAMYLCASSPQALPYEQYFGPGTRLTVT.

The CDR3 nucleotides read TGTGCTAGTGGTTTGGGGGACATTCAGGAAGAGCAGTACTTC. It is translated as CASGLGDIQEEQYF. The chain combines TRBV12-5 with TRBJ2-5, with D perhaps matching TRBD1 (6 bases). V was trimmed by 1 base and J by 11 bases, leaving 17 bases between them. The germline V gene has CDR1 LGHNT and CDR2 FRNRAP. This CDR3 comprises 14 residues.

The chain employs TRBV20-1 and TRBJ2-7; D is undetermined. Per the germline V gene, CDR1 is DFQATT and CDR2 is SNEGSKA (reference sequence). Trimming removed 3 bases at V and 0 bases at J, with 12 bases between. This CDR3 region has 14 residues. In nucleotides, the CDR3 is TGCAGTGCTAGCGACCTCTCGGCCTCCTACGAGCAGTACTTC. Translated, it gives CSASDLSASYEQYF.

The rearrangement links TRBV20-1 to TRBJ2-5, with a possible D match to TRBD2 (6 bases). The CDR3 contains 20 residues. With 5 bases removed from V and 5 bases from J, the gap between germline ends came to 36 bases. CDR1 and CDR2 (germline): DFQATT, SNEGSKA (reference sequence). CDR3 coding DNA: TGCAGTGCTCCCTCGGTGCGGGGAGGTAGAAATAGTCCAAGGCGGGAGACCCAGTACTTC. This gives the protein CSAPSVRGGRNSPRRETQYF.

V is TRBV27 and J is TRBJ1-4; D uncertain. With 5 bases removed from V and 10 bases from J, the gap between germline ends came to 5 bases. Germline V lookup: CDR1 MNHEY, CDR2 SMNVEV (reference sequence). This CDR3 spans 10 amino acids. As DNA, the CDR3 is TGTGCCAGCAGTCCGGTAAAACTGTTTTTT. Amino acid sequence: CASSPVKLFF.

This clonotype occurred a few times. J is TRBJ2-4 and V is TRBV7-2; possible D gene TRBD2, 6 bases. The closer fit of TRBJ2-7 to the DNA end suggests the J call may be wrong. CDR1 and CDR2 (germline): SGHTA, FQGNSA. This CDR3 region has 14 residues. Written as DNA, the CDR3 is TGTGCCAGCAGCTTAGTGGGGGGAGAACTCGAGCAGTACTTC. Protein: CASSLVGGELEQYF.

Regarding this clonotype: An end of the junction differs from the germline gene, which may be a read error. The CDR3 region has the DNA TGCGCCAGCAGCCAAGATCTAAGCTCCTACAATGGGCAGTTCTTC. Translating gives CASSQDLSSYNGQFF. This chain joins TRBV4-3 and TRBJ2-1; D is ambiguous. Germline V lookup: CDR1 LGHNA, CDR2 YSLEER. The CDR3 runs to 15 residues.

The chain has TRBV5-1 and TRBJ2-4, with no clear D. In germline, CDR1 is SGHRS, CDR2 YFSETQ. The CDR3 runs 14 residues. Between the trimmed V and J ends, which lost 8 bases and 3 bases, there was a span of 15 bases. The CDR3 is CASAFTQDKNIQYF. The CDR3 DNA reads TGCGCCAGTGCCTTTACACAAGACAAAAACATTCAGTACTTC. The variable domain in full, completed from reference TRBV5-1 and TRBJ2-4, reads KAGVTQTPRYLIKTRGQQVTLSCSPISGHRSVSWYQQTPGQGLQFLFEYFSETQRNKGNFPGRFSGRQFSNSRSEMNVSTLELGDSALYLCASAFTQDKNIQYFGAGTRLSVL.

The chain links TRBV20-1 to TRBJ2-7; D ambiguous. Germline loops: CDR1 DFQATT, CDR2 SNEGSKA (reference sequence). The CDR3 has 15 amino acids. V was cut by 0 bases and J by 3 bases, with 15 bases left in between. The CDR3 here is CSAREAAVPGYEQYF. The CDR3 DNA follows: TGCAGTGCTAGAGAGGCGGCCGTTCCTGGCTACGAGCAGTACTTC.

CDR3 sequence reads: CSARDPAGANVLTF. The CDR3 DNA follows: TGCAGTGCTAGAGATCCTGCTGGGGCCAACGTCCTGACTTTC. This chain joins TRBV20-1 and TRBJ2-6; D gene uncertain. Germline V gene lookup returns CDR1 DFQATT and CDR2 SNEGSKA (reference sequence). This CDR3 is 14 amino acids long. The V and J ends lost 0 bases and 2 bases respectively, with 5 bases between them.

For this clonotype: A junction end diverges from the germline sequence, so it may reflect a read error. CDR3 amino acids: CASSLVGGGERISGANVPTF. The CDR3 DNA is TGTGCCAGCAGCTTGGTTGGAGGCGGAGAAAGGATCTCTGGGGCCAACGTCCCGACTTTC. The V call is TRBV5-4, the J call TRBJ2-6, with D perhaps assigned TRBD1 or TRBD2 (5 bases each). CDR1 and CDR2 (germline): SGHNT, YYREEE (reference sequence). The CDR3 loop spans 20 amino acids.

This clonotype was picked up one time. The chain employs TRBV27 and TRBJ2-1; TRBD2 matches at 7 bases. The V segment lost 2 bases and the J segment 12 bases; nucleotides outside the gene matches: 13. The CDR3 consists of 15 residues. In germline, CDR1 is MNHEY, CDR2 SMNVEV (reference sequence). The CDR3 nucleotides are TGTGCCAGCAGTTTAGATGGGACTATATTGGTTGGGCAGTTCTTC. Translation gives CASSLDGTILVGQFF.

V usage is TRBV20-1 and J usage is TRBJ2-7; 8 bases line up with TRBD1. Unmatched junction bases numbered 3, after V lost 0 bases and J lost 5 bases. The CDR3 totals 13 residues. CDR1 is DFQATT, CDR2 SNEGSKA, per germline (reference sequence). In nucleotides, the CDR3 is TGCAGTGCTAGAGACAGGGGGCGAAACGAGCAGTACTTC. Its protein product is CSARDRGRNEQYF.

CDR3 DNA sequence: TGTGCCAGCAGTTACGGCGGGAACCAGTACTTC. The encoded protein is CASSYGGNQYF. The chain employs TRBV6-5 and TRBJ2-4; D may be TRBD2 (6 bases). Per the germline V gene, CDR1 is MNHEY and CDR2 is SVGAGI. V gave up 2 bases and J gave up 13 bases, with 9 bases separating them. The CDR3 totals 11 residues.